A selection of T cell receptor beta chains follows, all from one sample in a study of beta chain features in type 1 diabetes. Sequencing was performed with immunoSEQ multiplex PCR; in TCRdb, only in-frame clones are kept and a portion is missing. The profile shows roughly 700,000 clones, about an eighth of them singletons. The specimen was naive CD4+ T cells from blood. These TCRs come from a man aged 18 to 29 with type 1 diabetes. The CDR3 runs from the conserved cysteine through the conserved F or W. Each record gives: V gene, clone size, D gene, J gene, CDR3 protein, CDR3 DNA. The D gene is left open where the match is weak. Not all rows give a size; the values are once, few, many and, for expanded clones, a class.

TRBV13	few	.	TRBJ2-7	CASSLGGETYEQYF	TGTGCCAGCAGCTTAGGAGGGGAAACTTACGAGCAGTACTTC
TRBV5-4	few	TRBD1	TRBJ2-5	CASSFNRGQGETQYF	TGTGCCAGCAGCTTTAACAGGGGGCAGGGAGAGACCCAGTACTTC
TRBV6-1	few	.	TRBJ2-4	CASSEIERGVQVIQYF	TGTGCCAGCAGTGAAATAGAAAGGGGAGTTCAAGTAATTCAGTACTTC
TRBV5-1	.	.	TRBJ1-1	CASSLSGDRMNTEAFF	TGCGCCAGCAGCTTGTCAGGGGACCGCATGAACACTGAAGCTTTCTTT
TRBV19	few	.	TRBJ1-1	CASSIQGMNTEAFF	TGTGCCAGTAGTATTCAGGGAATGAACACTGAAGCTTTCTTT
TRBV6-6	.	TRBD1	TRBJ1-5	CASSNPGQGVEPQHF	TGTGCCAGCAGTAATCCGGGACAGGGGGTCGAGCCCCAGCATTTT
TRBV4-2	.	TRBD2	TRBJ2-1	CASSQDTSGGSYNEQFF	TGTGCCAGCAGCCAAGATACTAGCGGGGGGTCTTACAATGAGCAGTTCTTC
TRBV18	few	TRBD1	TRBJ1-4	CASSATGGPEKLFF	TGTGCCAGCTCAGCGACAGGGGGTCCTGAAAAACTGTTTTTT
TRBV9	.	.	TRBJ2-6	CASSVVGVPFSGANVLTF	TGTGCCAGCAGCGTAGTAGGGGTGCCCTTCTCTGGGGCCAACGTCCTGACTTTC
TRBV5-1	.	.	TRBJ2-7	CASSLGTLASYEQYF	TGCGCCAGCAGCTTGGGGACACTTGCTTCCTACGAGCAGTACTTC
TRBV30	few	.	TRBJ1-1	CAWSLAGDTEAFF	TGTGCCTGGAGTTTGGCAGGAGACACTGAAGCTTTCTTT
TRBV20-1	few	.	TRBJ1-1	CSPRVNTEAFF	TGCAGCCCTCGAGTGAACACTGAAGCTTTCTTT
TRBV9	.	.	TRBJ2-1	CASSGFGGLTNEQFF	TGTGCCAGCAGCGGGTTCGGGGGACTGACCAATGAGCAGTTCTTC
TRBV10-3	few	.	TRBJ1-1	CAISDSTGPNTEAFF	TGTGCCATCAGTGATAGTACTGGTCCGAACACTGAAGCTTTCTTT
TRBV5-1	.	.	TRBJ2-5	CASNPGPPLSHETQYF	TGCGCCAGCAACCCGGGACCCCCATTGTCCCACGAGACCCAGTACTTC
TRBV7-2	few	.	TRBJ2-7	CASSLRDRTYEQYF	TGTGCCAGCAGCTTAAGGGACCGCACCTACGAGCAGTACTTC
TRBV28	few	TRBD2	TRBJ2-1	CASSPVSGGSYNEQFF	TGTGCCAGCAGTCCCGTTAGCGGGGGATCCTACAATGAGCAGTTCTTC
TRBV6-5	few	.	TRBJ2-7	CASSYSNLWSYEQYF	TGTGCCAGCAGTTACTCGAACCTGTGGTCCTACGAGCAGTACTTC
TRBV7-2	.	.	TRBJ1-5	CASSLGGYSNQPQHF	TGTGCCAGCAGCTTAGGGGGCTATAGCAATCAGCCCCAGCATTTT
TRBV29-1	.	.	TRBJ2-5	CSVLGGAWETQYF	TGCAGCGTCTTAGGGGGGGCGTGGGAGACCCAGTACTTC
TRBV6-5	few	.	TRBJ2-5	CASNRAGLQETQYF	TGTGCCAGCAACCGCGCGGGGCTCCAAGAGACCCAGTACTTC
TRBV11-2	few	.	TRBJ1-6	CASSLEGGPSPLHF	TGTGCCAGCAGCTTAGAGGGGGGGCCGTCACCCCTCCACTTT
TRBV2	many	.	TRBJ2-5	CASSDRETQYF	TGTGCCAGCAGTGACAGGGAGACCCAGTACTTC
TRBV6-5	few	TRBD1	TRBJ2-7	CASSLDRAPSYEQYF	TGTGCCAGCAGCCTCGACAGGGCACCCTCCTACGAGCAGTACTTC
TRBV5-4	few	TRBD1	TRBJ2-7	CASQPGQGFYEQYF	TGTGCCAGCCAACCGGGACAGGGGTTCTACGAGCAGTACTTC
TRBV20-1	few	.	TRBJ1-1	CSASGGGAFF	TGCAGTGCAAGTGGGGGGGGCGCTTTCTTT
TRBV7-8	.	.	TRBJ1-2	CASSPRALNYGYTF	TGTGCCAGCAGCCCCCGGGCGCTCAACTATGGCTACACCTTC
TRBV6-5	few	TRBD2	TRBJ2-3	CASSPRGGGPDTQYF	TGTGCCAGCAGTCCTCGGGGGGGAGGTCCAGATACGCAGTATTTT
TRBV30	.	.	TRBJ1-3	CAWSFQGLAGNTIYF	TGTGCCTGGAGTTTTCAGGGTCTCGCTGGAAACACCATATATTTT
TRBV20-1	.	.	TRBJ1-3	CSAQAGYTIYF	TGCAGTGCCCAGGCCGGGTACACCATATATTTT
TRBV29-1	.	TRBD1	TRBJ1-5	CSVLTGVGNQPQHF	TGCAGCGTCCTGACAGGGGTGGGCAATCAGCCCCAGCATTTT
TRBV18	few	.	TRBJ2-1	CASSPLAGNEQFF	TGTGCCAGCTCACCCCTGGCGGGGAATGAGCAGTTCTTC
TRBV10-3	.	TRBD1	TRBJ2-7	CAIGGSGQGSYEQYF	TGTGCCATCGGAGGATCGGGACAGGGTAGTTACGAGCAGTACTTC